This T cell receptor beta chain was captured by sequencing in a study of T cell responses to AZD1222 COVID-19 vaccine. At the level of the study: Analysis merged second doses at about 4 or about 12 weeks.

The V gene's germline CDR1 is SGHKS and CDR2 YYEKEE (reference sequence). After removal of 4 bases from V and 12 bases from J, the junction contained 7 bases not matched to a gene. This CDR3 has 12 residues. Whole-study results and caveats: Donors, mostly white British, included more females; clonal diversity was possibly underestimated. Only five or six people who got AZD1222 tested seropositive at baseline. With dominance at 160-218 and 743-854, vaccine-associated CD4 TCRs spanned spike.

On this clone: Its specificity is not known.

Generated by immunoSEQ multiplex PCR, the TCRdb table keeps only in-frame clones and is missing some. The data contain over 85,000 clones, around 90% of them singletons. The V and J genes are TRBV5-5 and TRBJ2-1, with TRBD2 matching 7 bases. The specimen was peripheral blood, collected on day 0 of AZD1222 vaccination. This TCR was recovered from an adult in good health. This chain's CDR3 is CASSPGGGGQFF. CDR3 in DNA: TGTGCCAGCAGCCCGGGGGGAGGAGGGCAGTTCTTC.